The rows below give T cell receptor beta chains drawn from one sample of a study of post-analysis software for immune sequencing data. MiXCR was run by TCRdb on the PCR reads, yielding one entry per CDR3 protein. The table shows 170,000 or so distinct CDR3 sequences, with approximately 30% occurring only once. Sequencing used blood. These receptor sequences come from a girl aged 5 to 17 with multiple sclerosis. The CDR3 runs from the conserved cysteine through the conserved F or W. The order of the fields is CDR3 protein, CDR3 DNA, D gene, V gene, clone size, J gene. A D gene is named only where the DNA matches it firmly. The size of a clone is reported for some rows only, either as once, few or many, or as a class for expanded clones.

CDR3: CASRSEETYNEQFF; DNA: TGTGCCAGCAGATCGGAGGAGACCTACAATGAGCAGTTCTTC; D: -; V: TRBV5-8; size: -; J: TRBJ2-1
CDR3: CASSLLQGGSEAFF; DNA: TGTGCCAGCAGCTTACTACAGGGGGGATCTGAAGCTTTCTTT; D: TRBD1; V: TRBV7-2; size: -; J: TRBJ1-1
CDR3: CASSLAAGRNEQYF; DNA: TGCGCCAGCAGCTTGGCCGCGGGACGAAACGAGCAGTACTTC; D: -; V: TRBV5-1; size: many; J: TRBJ2-7
CDR3: CASIPARSGRPYEQYF; DNA: TGTGCCAGCATCCCAGCCCGTAGCGGGAGACCTTACGAGCAGTACTTC; D: TRBD2; V: TRBV6-2/TRBV6-3; size: -; J: TRBJ2-7
CDR3: CASRPVQGWNTEAFF; DNA: TGTGCCAGCAGACCAGTACAGGGCTGGAACACTGAAGCTTTCTTT; D: -; V: TRBV12-3/TRBV12-4; size: -; J: TRBJ1-1
CDR3: CSVSGAGEAFF; DNA: TGCAGCGTTTCAGGGGCGGGTGAAGCTTTCTTT; D: -; V: TRBV29-1; size: -; J: TRBJ1-1
CDR3: CSARDRGDSGSYEQYF; DNA: TGCAGTGCTAGAGATAGAGGCGACTCGGGTTCCTACGAGCAGTACTTC; D: -; V: TRBV20-1; size: many; J: TRBJ2-7
CDR3: CASSGQSSYNGQFF; DNA: TGTGCCAGCAGCGGACAAAGCTCCTACAATGGGCAGTTCTTC; D: -; V: TRBV7-9; size: -; J: TRBJ2-1
CDR3: CASSGIGVTEAFF; DNA: TGTGCCAGCAGTGGTATTGGAGTCACTGAAGCTTTCTTT; D: -; V: TRBV2; size: -; J: TRBJ1-1
CDR3: CASSGALSGANVLTF; DNA: TGCGCCAGCAGCGGGGCCCTCTCTGGGGCCAACGTCCTGACTTTC; D: -; V: TRBV5-1; size: many; J: TRBJ2-6
CDR3: CASSSSVSYEQYF; DNA: TGTGCCAGCTCATCGTCGGTCTCCTACGAGCAGTACTTC; D: -; V: TRBV18; size: -; J: TRBJ2-7
CDR3: CASREGLVRADMQYF; DNA: TGTGCCAGCAGGGAAGGACTAGTGAGAGCAGATATGCAGTATTTT; D: TRBD2; V: TRBV12-3/TRBV12-4; size: once; J: TRBJ2-3
CDR3: CASSQGEGYGYTF; DNA: TGTGCCAGCAGCCAGGGCGAGGGTTATGGCTACACCTTC; D: -; V: TRBV3-1; size: many; J: TRBJ1-2
CDR3: CASSLRPGRMNTEAFF; DNA: TGTGCCAGCAGTTTACGACCGGGACGGATGAACACTGAAGCTTTCTTT; D: -; V: TRBV12-3/TRBV12-4; size: few; J: TRBJ1-1
CDR3: CASSPGTSGRYEQYF; DNA: TGTGCCAGCTCACCCGGGACTAGCGGCCGCTACGAGCAGTACTTC; D: TRBD2; V: TRBV18; size: -; J: TRBJ2-7
CDR3: CASSQSRGLSQQYF; DNA: TGTGCCAGCAGCCAGTCACGGGGTCTCTCCCAGCAGTACTTC; D: -; V: TRBV3-1; size: few; J: TRBJ2-7
CDR3: CSVWDRAEAFF; DNA: TGCAGCGTTTGGGACAGGGCTGAAGCTTTCTTT; D: TRBD1; V: TRBV29-1; size: -; J: TRBJ1-1
CDR3: CASSDQPEGEQFF; DNA: TGTGCCAGCAGTGACCAGCCGGAGGGCGAGCAGTTCTTC; D: -; V: TRBV6-4; size: many; J: TRBJ2-1
CDR3: CASSPLAGVLLAKNIQYF; DNA: TGTGCCAGCAGCCCTCTGGCGGGAGTACTTTTAGCCAAAAACATTCAGTACTTC; D: TRBD2; V: TRBV27; size: -; J: TRBJ2-4
CDR3: CASSLVGGTQPTDTQYF; DNA: TGTGCCAGCAGTTTGGTGGGAGGTACCCAGCCCACAGATACGCAGTATTTT; D: -; V: TRBV27; size: many; J: TRBJ2-3
CDR3: CASSFSGLAGEDTQYF; DNA: TGTGCCAGCAGCTTTTCGGGACTAGCGGGAGAGGATACGCAGTATTTT; D: TRBD2; V: TRBV5-4; size: many; J: TRBJ2-3
CDR3: CATSRTSGLFGAKNIQYF; DNA: TGTGCCACCAGCAGGACTAGCGGGCTTTTCGGGGCCAAAAACATTCAGTACTTC; D: TRBD2; V: TRBV15; size: many; J: TRBJ2-4
CDR3: CASSFLVETQYF; DNA: TGTGCCAGCAGTTTTCTCGTTGAGACCCAGTACTTC; D: -; V: TRBV28; size: few; J: TRBJ2-5
CDR3: CARDMTGLAGGLYEQFF; DNA: TGTGCCAGAGATATGACTGGACTAGCGGGAGGGCTCTATGAGCAGTTCTTC; D: TRBD2; V: TRBV27; size: many; J: TRBJ2-1
CDR3: CSVEDRGSEAFF; DNA: TGCAGCGTTGAAGATAGGGGGTCTGAAGCTTTCTTT; D: -; V: TRBV29-1; size: -; J: TRBJ1-1
CDR3: CASSLVRVANYGYTF; DNA: TGTGCCAGCAGTTTGGTTCGGGTAGCTAACTATGGCTACACCTTC; D: -; V: TRBV12-3/TRBV12-4; size: many; J: TRBJ1-2
CDR3: CAITQGQGDYGYTF; DNA: TGTGCCATTACGCAAGGGCAGGGGGACTATGGCTACACCTTC; D: TRBD1; V: TRBV6-6; size: few; J: TRBJ1-2
CDR3: CASSVGTALVFF; DNA: TGTGCCAGCAGTGTAGGGACTGCCTTGGTGTTCTTC; D: -; V: TRBV25-1; size: few; J: TRBJ2-1
CDR3: CASSQDANTDTQYF; DNA: TGTGCCAGCAGCCAAGACGCCAACACAGATACGCAGTATTTT; D: -; V: TRBV14; size: few; J: TRBJ2-3
CDR3: CASSLGVENPLHF; DNA: TGTGCCAGCAGCCTGGGTGTTGAGAATCCCCTCCACTTT; D: -; V: TRBV5-5; size: -; J: TRBJ1-6
CDR3: CASSQGLPSSQETQYF; DNA: TGTGCCAGCAGCCAGGGACTCCCAAGCTCCCAAGAGACCCAGTACTTC; D: -; V: TRBV3-1; size: few; J: TRBJ2-5
CDR3: CASSSPSGRARDTQYF; DNA: TGTGCCAGCAGCAGCCCTAGCGGGAGAGCCAGAGATACGCAGTATTTT; D: TRBD2; V: TRBV7-9; size: -; J: TRBJ2-3
CDR3: CASSGTSGSSETQYF; DNA: TGTGCCAGCAGTGGGACTAGCGGGAGTTCGGAGACCCAGTACTTC; D: TRBD2; V: TRBV6-6; size: many; J: TRBJ2-5
CDR3: CAISGTGSYEQYF; DNA: TGTGCCATCAGTGGGACAGGCTCCTACGAGCAGTACTTC; D: TRBD1; V: TRBV10-3; size: many; J: TRBJ2-7
CDR3: CASSSSDNRLAGSGGRQFF; DNA: TGTGCCAGCAGCTCATCGGACAACCGACTAGCGGGCTCGGGGGGTCGGCAGTTCTTC; D: TRBD2; V: TRBV11-2; size: -; J: TRBJ2-1
CDR3: CASSLAVRRATYNEQFF; DNA: TGCGCCAGCAGCTTGGCCGTGAGGCGGGCAACCTACAATGAGCAGTTCTTC; D: -; V: TRBV5-1; size: -; J: TRBJ2-1
CDR3: CASRVDEKLFF; DNA: TGCGCCAGCAGGGTCGATGAAAAACTGTTTTTT; D: -; V: TRBV10-2; size: many; J: TRBJ1-4
CDR3: CASSPNAGSGANVLTF; DNA: TGTGCTAGCAGCCCGAACGCGGGATCCGGGGCCAACGTCCTGACTTTC; D: -; V: TRBV7-7; size: -; J: TRBJ2-6
CDR3: CASSLWGERYDTQYF; DNA: TGTGCCAGCAGCTTGTGGGGAGAGCGGTACGATACGCAGTATTTT; D: -; V: TRBV7-2; size: few; J: TRBJ2-3
CDR3: CASSPPIHTDTQYF; DNA: TGTGCCAGCTCACCACCCATCCACACAGATACGCAGTATTTT; D: -; V: TRBV18; size: -; J: TRBJ2-3
CDR3: CASSLKKKGTPNQPQHF; DNA: TGCGCCAGCAGCTTAAAAAAGAAGGGAACACCGAATCAGCCCCAGCATTTT; D: -; V: TRBV5-1; size: -; J: TRBJ1-5
CDR3: CASSLRAVKNIQYF; DNA: TGTGCCAGCAGTTTGAGGGCAGTCAAAAACATTCAGTACTTC; D: -; V: TRBV28; size: -; J: TRBJ2-4
CDR3: CASSPTDATNEKLFF; DNA: TGTGCCAGCAGCCCTACAGATGCAACTAATGAAAAACTGTTTTTT; D: -; V: TRBV7-8; size: -; J: TRBJ1-4
CDR3: CASRPPGLADGDTQYF; DNA: TGTGCCAGCAGACCCCCTGGACTAGCGGATGGAGATACGCAGTATTTT; D: TRBD2; V: TRBV28; size: many; J: TRBJ2-3
CDR3: CASTPQNRGGHEQYF; DNA: TGTGCCAGCACACCTCAGAACAGGGGGGGCCACGAGCAGTACTTC; D: -; V: TRBV6-6; size: -; J: TRBJ2-7
CDR3: CSVGGWGIGELFF; DNA: TGCAGCGTTGGAGGTTGGGGGATCGGGGAGCTGTTTTTT; D: -; V: TRBV29-1; size: many; J: TRBJ2-2
CDR3: CASGDTSTDTQYF; DNA: TGTGCTAGTGGGGATACTAGCACAGATACGCAGTATTTT; D: -; V: TRBV12-5; size: many; J: TRBJ2-3
CDR3: CSVTGTGETQYF; DNA: TGCAGCGTTACCGGGACAGGCGAGACCCAGTACTTC; D: TRBD1; V: TRBV29-1; size: many; J: TRBJ2-5
CDR3: CASSPSSGSYNEQFF; DNA: TGTGCCAGCAGCCCAAGTAGCGGGAGCTACAATGAGCAGTTCTTC; D: TRBD2; V: TRBV7-9; size: many; J: TRBJ2-1